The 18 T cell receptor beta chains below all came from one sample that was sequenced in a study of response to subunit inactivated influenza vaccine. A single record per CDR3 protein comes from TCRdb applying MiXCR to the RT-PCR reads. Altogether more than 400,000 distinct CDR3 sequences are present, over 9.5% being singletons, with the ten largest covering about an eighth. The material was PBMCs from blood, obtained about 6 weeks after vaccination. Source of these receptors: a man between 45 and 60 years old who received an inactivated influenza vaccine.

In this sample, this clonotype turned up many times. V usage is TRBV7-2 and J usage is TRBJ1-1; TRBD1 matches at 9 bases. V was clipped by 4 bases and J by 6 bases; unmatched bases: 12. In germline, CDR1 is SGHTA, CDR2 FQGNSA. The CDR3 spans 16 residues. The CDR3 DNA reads TGTGCCAGCAGCTCCCAGCAGGGACAGGGCTCATCTGAAGCTTTCTTT. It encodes CASSSQQGQGSSEAFF.

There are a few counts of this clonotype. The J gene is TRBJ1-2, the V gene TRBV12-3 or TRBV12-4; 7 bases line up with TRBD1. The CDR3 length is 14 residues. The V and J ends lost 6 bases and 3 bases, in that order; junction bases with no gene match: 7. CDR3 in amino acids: CASRPTGDDYGYTF. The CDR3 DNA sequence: TGTGCCAGCAGACCAACAGGGGATGACTATGGCTACACCTTC.

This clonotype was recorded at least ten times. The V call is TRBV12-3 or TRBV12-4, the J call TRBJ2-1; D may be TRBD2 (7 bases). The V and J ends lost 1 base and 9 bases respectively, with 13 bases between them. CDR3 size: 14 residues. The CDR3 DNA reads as TGTGCCAGCAGTTTAGAGGGGGGGCACCTTGAGCAGTTCTTC. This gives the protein CASSLEGGHLEQFF.

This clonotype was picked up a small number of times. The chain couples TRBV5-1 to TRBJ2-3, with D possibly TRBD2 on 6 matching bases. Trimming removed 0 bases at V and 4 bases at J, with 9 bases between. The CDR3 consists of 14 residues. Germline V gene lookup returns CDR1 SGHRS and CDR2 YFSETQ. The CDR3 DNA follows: TGCGCCAGCAGCTTGGCGGGGGATGCAGATACGCAGTATTTT. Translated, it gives CASSLAGDADTQYF.

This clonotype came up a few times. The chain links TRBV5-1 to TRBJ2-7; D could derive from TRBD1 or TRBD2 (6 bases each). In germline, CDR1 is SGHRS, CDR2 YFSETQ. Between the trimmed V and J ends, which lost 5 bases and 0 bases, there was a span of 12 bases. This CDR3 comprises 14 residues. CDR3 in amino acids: CASRNEGGSYEQYF. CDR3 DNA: TGCGCCAGCAGGAACGAGGGGGGCTCCTACGAGCAGTACTTC.

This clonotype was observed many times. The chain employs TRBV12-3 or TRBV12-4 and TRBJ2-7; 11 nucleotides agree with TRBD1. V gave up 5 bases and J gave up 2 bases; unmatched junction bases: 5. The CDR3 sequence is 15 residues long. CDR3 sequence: CASSRPGQGAYEQYF. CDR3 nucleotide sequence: TGTGCCAGCAGTCGCCCGGGACAGGGGGCCTACGAGCAGTACTTC.

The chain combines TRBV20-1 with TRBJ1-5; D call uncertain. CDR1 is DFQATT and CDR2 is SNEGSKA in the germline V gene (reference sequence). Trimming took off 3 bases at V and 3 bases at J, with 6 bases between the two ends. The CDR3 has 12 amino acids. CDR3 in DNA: TGCAGTGCTAGGGACTACAATCAGCCCCAGCATTTT. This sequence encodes CSARDYNQPQHF.

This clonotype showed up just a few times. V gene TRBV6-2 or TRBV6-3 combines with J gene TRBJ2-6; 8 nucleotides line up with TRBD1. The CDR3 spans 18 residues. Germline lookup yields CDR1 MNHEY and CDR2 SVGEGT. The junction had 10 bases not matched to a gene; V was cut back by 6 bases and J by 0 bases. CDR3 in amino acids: CASSPRTGLSSGANVLTF. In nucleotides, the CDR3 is TGTGCCAGCAGCCCAAGGACAGGGCTTTCCTCTGGGGCCAACGTCCTGACTTTC.

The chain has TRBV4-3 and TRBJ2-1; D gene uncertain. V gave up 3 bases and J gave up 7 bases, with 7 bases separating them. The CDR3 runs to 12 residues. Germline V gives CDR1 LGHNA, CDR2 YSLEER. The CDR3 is CASSHLRNEQFF. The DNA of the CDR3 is TGCGCCAGCAGCCACCTAAGAAATGAGCAGTTCTTC.

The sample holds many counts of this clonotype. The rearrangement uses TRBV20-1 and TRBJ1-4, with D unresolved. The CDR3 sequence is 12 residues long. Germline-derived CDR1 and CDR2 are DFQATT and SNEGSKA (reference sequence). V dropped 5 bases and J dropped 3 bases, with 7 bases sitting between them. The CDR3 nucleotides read TGCAGTGCTCAGAGGCCTAATGAAAAACTGTTTTTT. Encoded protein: CSAQRPNEKLFF.

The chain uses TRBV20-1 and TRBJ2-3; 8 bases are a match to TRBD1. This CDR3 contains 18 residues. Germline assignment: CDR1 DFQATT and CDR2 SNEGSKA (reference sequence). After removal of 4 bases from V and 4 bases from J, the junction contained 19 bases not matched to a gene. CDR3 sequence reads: CSATKLGGQGLGADTQYF. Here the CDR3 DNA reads TGCAGTGCTACCAAATTAGGAGGACAGGGATTGGGCGCAGATACGCAGTATTTT.

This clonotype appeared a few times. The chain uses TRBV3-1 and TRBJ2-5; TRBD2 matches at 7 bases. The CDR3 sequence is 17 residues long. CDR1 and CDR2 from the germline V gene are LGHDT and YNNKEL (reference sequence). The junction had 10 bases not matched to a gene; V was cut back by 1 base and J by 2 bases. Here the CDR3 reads CASSQVLEREGQETQYF. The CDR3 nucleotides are TGTGCCAGCAGCCAAGTTTTGGAGCGGGAAGGGCAAGAGACCCAGTACTTC.

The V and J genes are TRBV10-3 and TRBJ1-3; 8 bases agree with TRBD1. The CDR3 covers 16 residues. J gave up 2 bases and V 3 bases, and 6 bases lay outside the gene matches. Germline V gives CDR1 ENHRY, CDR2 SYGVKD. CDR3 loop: CAISEGTGEAGNTIYF. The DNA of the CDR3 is TGTGCCATCAGTGAAGGGACAGGAGAAGCTGGAAACACCATATATTTT.

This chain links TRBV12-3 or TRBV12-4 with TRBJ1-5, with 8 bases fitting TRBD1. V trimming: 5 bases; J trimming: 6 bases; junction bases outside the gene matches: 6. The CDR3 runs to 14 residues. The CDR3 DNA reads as TGTGCCAGCAGTCGACAGGGGAGGGGTCAGCCCCAGCATTTT. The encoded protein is CASSRQGRGQPQHF.

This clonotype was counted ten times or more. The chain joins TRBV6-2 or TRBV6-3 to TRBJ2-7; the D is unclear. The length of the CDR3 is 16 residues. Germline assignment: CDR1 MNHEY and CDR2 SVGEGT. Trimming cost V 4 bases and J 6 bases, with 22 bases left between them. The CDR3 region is CASSLWPSGSRTEQYF. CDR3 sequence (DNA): TGTGCCAGCAGTTTATGGCCGTCTGGAAGTAGGACCGAGCAGTACTTC.

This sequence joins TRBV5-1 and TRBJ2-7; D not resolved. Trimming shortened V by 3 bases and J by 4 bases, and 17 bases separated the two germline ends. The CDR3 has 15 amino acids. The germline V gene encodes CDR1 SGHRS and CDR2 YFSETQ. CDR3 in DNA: TGCGCCAGCAGCTGGATACCTGGGCAAGGATACGAGCAGTACTTC. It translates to CASSWIPGQGYEQYF.

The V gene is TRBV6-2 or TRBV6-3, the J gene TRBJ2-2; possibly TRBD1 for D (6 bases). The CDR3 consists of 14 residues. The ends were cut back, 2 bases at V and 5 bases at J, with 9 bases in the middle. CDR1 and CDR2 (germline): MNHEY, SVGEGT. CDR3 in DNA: TGTGCCAGCAGTTACCAGGGGCGGACCGGGGAGCTGTTTTTT. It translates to CASSYQGRTGELFF.

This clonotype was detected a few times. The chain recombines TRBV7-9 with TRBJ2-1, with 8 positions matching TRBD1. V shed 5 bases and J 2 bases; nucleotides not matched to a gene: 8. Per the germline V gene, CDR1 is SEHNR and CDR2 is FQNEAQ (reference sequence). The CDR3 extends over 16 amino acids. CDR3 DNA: TGTGCCAGCAGCCGACTGGGACAGGCCACCTACAATGAGCAGTTCTTC. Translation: CASSRLGQATYNEQFF.